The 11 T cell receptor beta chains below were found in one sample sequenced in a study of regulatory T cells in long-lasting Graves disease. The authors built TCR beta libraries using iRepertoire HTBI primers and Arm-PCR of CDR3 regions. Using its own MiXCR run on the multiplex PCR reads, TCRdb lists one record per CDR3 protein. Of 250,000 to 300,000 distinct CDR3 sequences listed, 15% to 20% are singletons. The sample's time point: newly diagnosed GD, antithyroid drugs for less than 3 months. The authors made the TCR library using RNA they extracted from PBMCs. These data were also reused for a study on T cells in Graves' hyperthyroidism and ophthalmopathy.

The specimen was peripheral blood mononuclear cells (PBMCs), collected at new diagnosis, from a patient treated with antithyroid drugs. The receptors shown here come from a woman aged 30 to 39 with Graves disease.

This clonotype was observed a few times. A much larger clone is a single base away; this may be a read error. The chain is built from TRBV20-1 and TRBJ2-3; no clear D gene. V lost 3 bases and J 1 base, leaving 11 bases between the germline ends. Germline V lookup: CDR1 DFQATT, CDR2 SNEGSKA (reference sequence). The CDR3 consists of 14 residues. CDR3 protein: CSASGGHGTDTQYF. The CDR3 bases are TGCAGTGCTAGCGGCGGCCATGGCACAGATACGCAGTATTTT.

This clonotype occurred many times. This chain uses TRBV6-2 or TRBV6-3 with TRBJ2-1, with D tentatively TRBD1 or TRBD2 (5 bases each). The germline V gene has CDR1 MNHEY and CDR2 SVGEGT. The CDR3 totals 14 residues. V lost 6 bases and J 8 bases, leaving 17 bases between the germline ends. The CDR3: CASRIDPRGDEQFF. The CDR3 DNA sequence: TGTGCCAGCAGGATCGACCCGAGAGGGGATGAGCAGTTCTTC.

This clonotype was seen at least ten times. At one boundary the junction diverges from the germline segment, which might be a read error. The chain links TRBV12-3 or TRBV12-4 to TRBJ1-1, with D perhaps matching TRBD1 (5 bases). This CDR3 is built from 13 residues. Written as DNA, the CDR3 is TGTGCCAGCAGCTTAGGCCCCAGGGATGAAGCTTTCTTT. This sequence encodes CASSLGPRDEAFF.

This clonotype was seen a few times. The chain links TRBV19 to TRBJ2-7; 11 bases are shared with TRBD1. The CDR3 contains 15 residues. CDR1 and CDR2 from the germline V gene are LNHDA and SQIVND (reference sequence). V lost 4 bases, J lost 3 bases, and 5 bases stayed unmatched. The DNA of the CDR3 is TGTGCCAGTAGTAAAGAGGGACAGGGGGTCTACGAGCAGTACTTC. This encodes CASSKEGQGVYEQYF.

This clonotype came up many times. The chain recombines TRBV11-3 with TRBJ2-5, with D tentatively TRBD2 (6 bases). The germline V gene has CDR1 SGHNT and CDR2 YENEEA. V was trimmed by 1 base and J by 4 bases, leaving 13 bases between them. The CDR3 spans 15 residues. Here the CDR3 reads CASSLVGGLGETQYF. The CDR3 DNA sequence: TGTGCCAGCAGCTTAGTTGGAGGGTTGGGAGAGACCCAGTACTTC.

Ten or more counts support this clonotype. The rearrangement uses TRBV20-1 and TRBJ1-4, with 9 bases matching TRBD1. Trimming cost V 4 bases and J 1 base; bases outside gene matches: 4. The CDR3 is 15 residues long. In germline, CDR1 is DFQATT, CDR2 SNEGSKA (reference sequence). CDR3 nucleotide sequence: TGCAGTGCTAAGGGACAGGGCGGAACTAATGAAAAACTGTTTTTT. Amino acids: CSAKGQGGTNEKLFF.

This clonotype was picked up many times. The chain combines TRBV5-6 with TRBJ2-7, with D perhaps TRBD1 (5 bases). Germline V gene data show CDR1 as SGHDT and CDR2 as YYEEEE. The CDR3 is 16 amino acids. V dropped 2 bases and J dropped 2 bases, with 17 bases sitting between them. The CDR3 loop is CASSLGWGEVTYEQYF. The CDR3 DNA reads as TGTGCCAGCAGCTTAGGCTGGGGCGAGGTTACCTACGAGCAGTACTTC. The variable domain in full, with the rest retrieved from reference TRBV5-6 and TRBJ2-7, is DAGVTQSPTHLIKTRGQQVTLRCSPKSGHDTVSWYQQALGQGPQFIFQYYEEEERQRGNFPDRFSGHQFPNYSSELNVNALLLGDSALYLCASSLGWGEVTYEQYFGPGTRLTVT.

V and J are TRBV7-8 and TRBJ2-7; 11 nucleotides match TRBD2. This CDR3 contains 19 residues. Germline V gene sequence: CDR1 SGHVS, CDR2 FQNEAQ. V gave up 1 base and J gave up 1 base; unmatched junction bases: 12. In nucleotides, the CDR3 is TGTGCCAGCAGCTTAGTTATCACTAGCGGGAGATTTTCATCCTACGAGCAGTACTTC. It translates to CASSLVITSGRFSSYEQYF.

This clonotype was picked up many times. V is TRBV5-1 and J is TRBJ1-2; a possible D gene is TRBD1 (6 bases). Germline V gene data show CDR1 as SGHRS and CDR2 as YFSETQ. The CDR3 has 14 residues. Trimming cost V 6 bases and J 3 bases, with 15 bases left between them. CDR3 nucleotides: TGCGCCAGCAACGGCGGGGGCGGCGACTATGGCTACACCTTC. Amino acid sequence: CASNGGGGDYGYTF.

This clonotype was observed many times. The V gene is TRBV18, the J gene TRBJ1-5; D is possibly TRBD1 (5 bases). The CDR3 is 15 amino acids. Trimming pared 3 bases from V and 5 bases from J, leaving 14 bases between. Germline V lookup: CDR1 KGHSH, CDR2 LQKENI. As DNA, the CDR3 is TGTGCCAGCTCACCTAGCAGGGACGACGATCAGCCCCAGCATTTT. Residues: CASSPSRDDDQPQHF.

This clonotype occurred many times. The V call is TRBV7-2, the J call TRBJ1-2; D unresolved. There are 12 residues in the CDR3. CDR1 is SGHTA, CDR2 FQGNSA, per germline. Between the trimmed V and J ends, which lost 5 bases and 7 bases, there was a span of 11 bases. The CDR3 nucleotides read TGTGCCAGCAGCCCACCCAGTGTTGGCTACACCTTC. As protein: CASSPPSVGYTF. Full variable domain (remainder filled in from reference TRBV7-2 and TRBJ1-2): GAGVSQSPSNKVTEKGKDVELRCDPISGHTALYWYRQSLGQGLEFLIYFQGNSAPDKSGLPSDRFSAERTGGSVSTLTIQRTQQEDSAVYLCASSPPSVGYTFGSGTRLTVV.